A selection of T cell receptor beta chains follows, all from one sample in a study of blood T cell repertoires in COVID-19. This table comes from immunoSEQ multiplex PCR, and its TCRdb copy is limited to in-frame clones, with some not included. The sample holds roughly 70,000 clones; just under 80% are singletons and the top ten take 9.7%. Input material: peripheral blood. Every receptor here comes from a human donor in a cohort sampled during active COVID-19. CDR3s leave out the opening cysteine and the closing phenylalanine or tryptophan. Each record gives: J gene, V gene, CDR3 protein.

>TRBJ1-6|TRBV4-1
ASSQVYGIFNSPLH
>TRBJ1-6|TRBV18
ASSPPTKGSPLH
>TRBJ1-2|TRBV6-1
ASSEGQGAYGYT
>TRBJ2-3|TRBV28
ASSSQRPAAGDTQY
>TRBJ1-2|TRBV30
AWSAPGTGILYGYT
>TRBJ2-7|TRBV18
ASSPEARGEQY
>TRBJ2-1|TRBV19
ASRPRTGGYSEQF
>TRBJ1-6|TRBV5-1
ASSLGSGEDNSPLH
>TRBJ1-3|TRBV30
AWSVSKNTIY
>TRBJ1-1|TRBV10-3
AISESKTGTGTEAF
>TRBJ1-1|TRBV30
AWTDSQRGTEAF
>TRBJ1-2|TRBV10-3
AITQSDYGYT
>TRBJ1-6|TRBV21-1
ASSRGQGNSPLH
>TRBJ2-6|TRBV7-9
ASSRVTGRLSGANVLT
>TRBJ1-6|TRBV7-2
ASSLLRGVSPLH
>TRBJ1-1|TRBV28
ASRPTGSGTEAF
>TRBJ1-6|TRBV5-6
ASSLQGVDSPLH
>TRBJ2-3|TRBV6-5
ASSYSEGDTQY
>TRBJ2-6|TRBV11-2
ASSLGTTGGSSGANVLT
>TRBJ2-7|TRBV9
ASSPRPGTGDEQY
>TRBJ1-1|TRBV6-2/TRBV6-3
ASSNRDTEAF
>TRBJ2-7|TRBV28
ASTLGRAPYEQY